A single sample gave rise to the 13 T cell receptor beta chains below, sequenced in a study of regulatory T cells in long-lasting Graves disease. Both iRepertoire HTBI primers and Arm-PCR of CDR3 regions were used to build the TCR beta libraries. From the multiplex PCR reads, TCRdb called clonotypes with MiXCR, one entry per CDR3 protein. The table has around 510,000 distinct CDR3 sequences, around 21% seen once. The time point is: persistent/refractory GD, antithyroid drugs over 5 years with positive TRAb. PBMCs provided the RNA from which the TCR library was made. The specimen comprised peripheral blood mononuclear cells (PBMCs), sampled when the disease was refractory, from a patient treated with antithyroid drugs. These receptors came from a female donor with Graves disease.

J is TRBJ1-2 and V is TRBV5-8, with TRBD1 identical over 10 bases. The V segment lost 4 bases and the J segment 8 bases; nucleotides outside the gene matches: 5. The CDR3 loop spans 13 amino acids. Germline lookup yields CDR1 SGHTS and CDR2 YDEGEE. In nucleotides, the CDR3 is TGTGCCAGCAGCGGCGACAGGGGGCGCGGCTACACCTTC. It translates to CASSGDRGRGYTF.

A note on this clonotype: A much larger clone differs from this one at a single base, so this may be a read error. The chain links TRBV20-1 to TRBJ1-1; no clear D gene. The CDR3 contains 15 residues. Germline loops: CDR1 DFQATT, CDR2 SNEGSKA (reference sequence). V gave up 0 bases and J gave up 3 bases, with 14 bases separating them. Here the CDR3 reads CSARDRTLGDTEAFF. The CDR3 nucleotides are TGCAGTGCTAGAGATCGGACCTTGGGAGACACTGAAGCTTTCTTT.

This clonotype came up a few times. This sequence joins TRBV18 and TRBJ2-2; TRBD1 might be the D (5 bases). Trimming pared 3 bases from V and 8 bases from J, leaving 13 bases between. The CDR3 contains 14 residues. Germline CDR1 reads KGHSH; CDR2 reads LQKENI. The CDR3 DNA is TGTGCCAGCTCACCGGCGGACATCTCAGGGGAGCTGTTTTTT. It is translated as CASSPADISGELFF.

As to this clonotype: A much more abundant neighbour one base away suggests this may be a read error. The chain joins TRBV28 to TRBJ1-6, with D unresolved. Germline CDR1 reads MDHEN; CDR2 reads SYDVKM. This CDR3 comprises 14 residues. The CDR3 loop reads CASSSRTAFSPPHF. CDR3 DNA sequence: TGTGCCAGCAGTTCACGGACGGCTTTTTCACCCCCCCACTTT.

This clonotype has a count of ten or more. This sequence joins TRBV20-1 and TRBJ1-1; D is uncertain. Germline CDR1 is DFQATT and CDR2 is SNEGSKA (reference sequence). CDR3 length: 12 amino acids. V lost 0 bases to trimming and J lost 8 bases, with 10 bases between them. CDR3 protein: CSARDDGPEAFF. The CDR3 nucleotides read TGCAGTGCTAGAGATGACGGCCCCGAAGCTTTCTTT.

The chain recombines TRBV27 with TRBJ2-2; unclear D gene. V was clipped by 4 bases and J by 5 bases, with 14 bases between them. The CDR3 runs 15 residues. Germline V CDR1 and CDR2: MNHEY, SMNVEV (reference sequence). The CDR3 loop is CASSSGPLRTGELFF. The CDR3 DNA sequence: TGTGCCAGCAGTTCCGGGCCCCTGAGGACCGGGGAGCTGTTTTTT.

This clonotype was seen only once. The chain is built from TRBV5-1 and TRBJ2-1; 8 bases match TRBD2. V lost 0 bases, J lost 9 bases, and 11 bases stayed unmatched. The CDR3 is 16 amino acids. Germline V CDR1 and CDR2: SGHRS, YFSETQ. CDR3 bases: TGCGCCAGCAGCTTGGCCGGTACCGGGAGGGCCGGTGAGCAGTTCTTC. Translated: CASSLAGTGRAGEQFF.

This clonotype occurred many times. The CDR3 DNA is TGTGCCAGCAGTTTGTCGCTGGGGGAGACCCAGTACTTC. Translating it yields CASSLSLGETQYF. The chain recombines TRBV28 with TRBJ2-5; no firm D call. Germline CDR1 reads MDHEN; CDR2 reads SYDVKM. This CDR3 comprises 13 residues. The V end lost 3 bases, the J end lost 5 bases, and 10 bases lay between the germline ends.

The gene calls are TRBV19 and TRBJ2-1, with D unresolved. The V end was cut by 2 bases, the J end by 7 bases, with 6 bases between. CDR1 LNHDA and CDR2 SQIVND come from the germline V gene (reference sequence). This CDR3 contains 12 residues. For the CDR3, the DNA is TGTGCCAGTAGTATACTTTTGAATGAGCAGTTCTTC. This translates into CASSILLNEQFF.

This clonotype occurred many times. The chain couples TRBV6-1 to TRBJ2-7, with D possibly TRBD2 on 6 matching bases. From germline, CDR1 is MNHNS and CDR2 SASEGT. V was cut by 5 bases and J by 3 bases, with 14 bases left in between. The CDR3 totals 14 residues. As DNA, the CDR3 is TGTGCCAGCAGTCCCCTCGCGGGGATCTACGAGCAGTACTTC. It translates to CASSPLAGIYEQYF.

This clonotype was seen ten or more times. One end of the junction does not line up with germline, which may come from a read error. The rearrangement links TRBV12-3 or TRBV12-4 to TRBJ2-7, with 13 positions matching TRBD2. The CDR3 has 16 residues. CDR3 protein: CASSPSPGTSGIESRF. Here the CDR3 DNA reads TGTGCCAGCAGTCCCTCCCCCGGGACTAGCGGGATAGAATCACGATTC.

A remark on this clonotype: A read error may account for a junction end that differs from germline. The chain links TRBV7-9 to TRBJ2-7; 11 bases agree with TRBD2. The CDR3 contains 15 residues. CDR1 and CDR2 (germline): SEHNR, FQNEAQ (reference sequence). Written as DNA, the CDR3 is TGTGTCAGCAGCCTACTTAGCGGGAGGGCCAACGAGCAGTACTTC. It specifies CVSSLLSGRANEQYF.

This clonotype has at least ten counts. CDR3 sequence reads: CASLWTDTEAFF. CDR3 nucleotide sequence: TGTGCCAGCCTTTGGACGGACACTGAAGCTTTCTTT. The rearrangement joins TRBV2 to TRBJ1-1; D ambiguous. The CDR3 extends over 12 amino acids. The V end was cut by 8 bases, the J end by 3 bases, with 10 bases between. Germline V CDR1 and CDR2: SNHLY, FYNNEI.